This entry concerns a single T cell receptor (beta chain). As yet, its antigen is unknown. Since a far larger clone is one base different, this is likely a read error. Arm-PCR of CDR3 regions and iRepertoire HTBI primers were used to build TCR beta libraries. Original handling: Detected in the samples were about 60 TRBV and 15 or so TRBJ segments. MiXCR, applied by TCRdb to the multiplex PCR reads, yields one record per CDR3 protein. These V and J calls rely on TCRdb rather than the paper's analysis. The sample consists of fewer than 350,000 distinct CDR3 sequences, 15% to 20% of them appearing once. Documented time point: newly diagnosed GD, antithyroid drugs for less than 3 months. Scientists built the TCR library using RNA that was extracted from PBMCs. The data were taken from a study of regulatory T cells in long-lasting Graves disease. The study, taken as a whole, reports: TCR diversity was lower in persistent Graves' patients than in newly diagnosed ones. Favored gene segments in persistent disease were TRBV28, TRBJ1-2 and TRBJ2-5.

The CDR3 runs to 16 residues. The V gene's germline CDR1 is SGHRS and CDR2 YFSETQ. The TCR comes from a female donor with Graves disease. This rearrangement joins TRBV5-1 to TRBJ2-3; maybe TRBD1 (6 bases). The assigned J gene may be wrong: the sequence end matches TRBJ1-1 better. Sequenced here: peripheral blood mononuclear cells (PBMCs), sampled at new diagnosis, from a patient treated with antithyroid drugs. This chain's CDR3 is CAGSLVRGHGNTEAFF. Written as DNA, the CDR3 is TGCGCCGGCAGCTTGGTTCGGGGGCACGGGAACACTGAAGCTTTCTTT.